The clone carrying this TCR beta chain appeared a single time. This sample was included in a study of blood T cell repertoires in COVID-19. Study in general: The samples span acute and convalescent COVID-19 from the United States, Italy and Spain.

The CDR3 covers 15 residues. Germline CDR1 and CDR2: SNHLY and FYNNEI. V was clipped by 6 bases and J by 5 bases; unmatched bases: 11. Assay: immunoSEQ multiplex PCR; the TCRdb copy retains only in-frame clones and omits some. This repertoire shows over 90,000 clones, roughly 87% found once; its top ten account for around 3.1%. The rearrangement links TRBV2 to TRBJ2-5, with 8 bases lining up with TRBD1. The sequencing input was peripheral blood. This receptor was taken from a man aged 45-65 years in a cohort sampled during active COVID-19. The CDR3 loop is CASRGDRGREETQYF. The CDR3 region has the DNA TGTGCCAGCAGGGGTGACAGGGGTCGGGAGGAGACCCAGTACTTC.